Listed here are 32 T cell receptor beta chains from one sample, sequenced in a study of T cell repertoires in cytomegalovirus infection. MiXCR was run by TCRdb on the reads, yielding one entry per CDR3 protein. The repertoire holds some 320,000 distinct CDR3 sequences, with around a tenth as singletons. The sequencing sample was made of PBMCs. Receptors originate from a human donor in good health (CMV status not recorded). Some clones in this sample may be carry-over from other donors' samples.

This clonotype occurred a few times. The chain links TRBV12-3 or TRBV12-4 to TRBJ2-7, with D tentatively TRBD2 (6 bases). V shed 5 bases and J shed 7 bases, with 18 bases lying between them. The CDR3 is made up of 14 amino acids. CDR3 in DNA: TGTGCCAGCAGTCGGGACTCCTGGGCGGGAGAGCAGTACTTC. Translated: CASSRDSWAGEQYF.

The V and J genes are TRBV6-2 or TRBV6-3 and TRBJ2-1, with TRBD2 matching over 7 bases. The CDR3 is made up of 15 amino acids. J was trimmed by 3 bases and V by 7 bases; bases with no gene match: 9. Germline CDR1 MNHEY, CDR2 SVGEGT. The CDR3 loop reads CASKQGGTNYNEQFF. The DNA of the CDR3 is TGTGCCAGCAAGCAGGGCGGGACTAACTACAATGAGCAGTTCTTC.

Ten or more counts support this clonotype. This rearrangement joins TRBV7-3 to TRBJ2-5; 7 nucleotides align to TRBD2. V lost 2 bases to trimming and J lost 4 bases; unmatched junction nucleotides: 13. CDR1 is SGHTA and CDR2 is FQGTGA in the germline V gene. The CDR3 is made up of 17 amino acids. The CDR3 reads CASSLRGGRRGRETQYF. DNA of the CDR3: TGTGCCAGCAGCTTACGGGGCGGGAGAAGAGGGAGAGAGACCCAGTACTTC.

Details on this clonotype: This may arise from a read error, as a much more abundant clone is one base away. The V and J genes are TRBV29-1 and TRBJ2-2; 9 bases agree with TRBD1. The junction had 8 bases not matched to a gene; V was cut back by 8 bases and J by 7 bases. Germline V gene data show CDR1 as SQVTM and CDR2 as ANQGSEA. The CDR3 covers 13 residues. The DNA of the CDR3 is TGCAGCTTCCCCCGACAGGGGGTCGGGGAGCTGTTTTTT. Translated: CSFPRQGVGELFF.

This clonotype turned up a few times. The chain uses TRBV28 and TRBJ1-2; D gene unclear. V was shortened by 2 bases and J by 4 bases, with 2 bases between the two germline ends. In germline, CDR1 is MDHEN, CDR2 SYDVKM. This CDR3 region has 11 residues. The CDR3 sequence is CASSLAYGYTF. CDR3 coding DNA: TGTGCCAGCAGTTTAGCCTATGGCTACACCTTC.

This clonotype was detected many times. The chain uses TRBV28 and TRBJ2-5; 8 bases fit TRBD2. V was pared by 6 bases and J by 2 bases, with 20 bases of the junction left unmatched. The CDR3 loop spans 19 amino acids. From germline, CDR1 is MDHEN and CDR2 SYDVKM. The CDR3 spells CASSPSRSGGGGTQETQYF. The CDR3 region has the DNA TGTGCCAGCAGCCCCTCTCGCTCGGGGGGCGGGGGGACTCAAGAGACCCAGTACTTC.

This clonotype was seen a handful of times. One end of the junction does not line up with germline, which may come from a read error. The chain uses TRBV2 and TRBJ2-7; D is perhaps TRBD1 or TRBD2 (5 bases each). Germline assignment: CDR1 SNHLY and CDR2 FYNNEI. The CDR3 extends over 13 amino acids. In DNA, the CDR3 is TGTGCCATTCTCCGGGACGGCGGCGGTCCAGTGGGGTTC. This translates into CAILRDGGGPVGF.

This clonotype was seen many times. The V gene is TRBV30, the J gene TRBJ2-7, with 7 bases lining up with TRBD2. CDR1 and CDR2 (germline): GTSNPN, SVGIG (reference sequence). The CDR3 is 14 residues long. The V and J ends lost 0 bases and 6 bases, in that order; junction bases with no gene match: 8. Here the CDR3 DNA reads TGTGCCTGGAGTGTAACAGGACTAGATACCGAGCAGTACTTC. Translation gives CAWSVTGLDTEQYF.

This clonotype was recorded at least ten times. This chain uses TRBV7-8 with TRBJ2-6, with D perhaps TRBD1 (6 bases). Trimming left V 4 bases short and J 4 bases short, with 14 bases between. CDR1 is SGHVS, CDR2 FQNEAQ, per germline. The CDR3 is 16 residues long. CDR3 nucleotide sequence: TGTGCCAGCAGCTACTCAACAGGGAGAGGGGCCAACGTCCTGACTTTC. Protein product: CASSYSTGRGANVLTF.

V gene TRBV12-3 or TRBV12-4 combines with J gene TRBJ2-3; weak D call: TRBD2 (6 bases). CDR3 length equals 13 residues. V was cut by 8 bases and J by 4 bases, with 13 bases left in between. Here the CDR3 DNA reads TGTGCCAGCCATCGGCGCGGGGCAGATACGCAGTATTTT. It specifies CASHRRGADTQYF.

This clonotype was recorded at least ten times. In nucleotides, the CDR3 is TGTGCCAGCAGCCGGCGGGACGTCTTTAATTCACCCCTCCACTTT. Amino acids: CASSRRDVFNSPLHF. This chain joins TRBV7-2 and TRBJ1-6; tentatively, D is TRBD1 (5 bases). V gave up 5 bases and J gave up 6 bases, with 14 bases separating them. The CDR3 has 15 amino acids. Germline-derived CDR1 and CDR2 are SGHTA and FQGNSA.

The CDR3, as DNA: TGTGCCACCACTTATGATAGCGGGAGTGGGAATGAGCAGTTCTTC. This translates into CATTYDSGSGNEQFF. This rearrangement joins TRBV15 to TRBJ2-1; 9 nucleotides line up with TRBD2. Germline CDR1 is LNHNV and CDR2 is YYDKDF (reference sequence). Trimming removed 7 bases from V and 7 bases from J; junction bases left unmatched: 11. The CDR3 has 15 residues.

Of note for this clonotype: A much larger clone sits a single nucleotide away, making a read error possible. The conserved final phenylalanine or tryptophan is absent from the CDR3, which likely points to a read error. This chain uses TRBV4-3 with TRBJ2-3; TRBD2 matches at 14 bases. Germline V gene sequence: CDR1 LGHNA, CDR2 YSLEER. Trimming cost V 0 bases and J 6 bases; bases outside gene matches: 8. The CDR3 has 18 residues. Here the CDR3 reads CASSQEPPTSGRADTQYL. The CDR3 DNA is TGCGCCAGCAGCCAAGAACCACCGACTAGCGGGAGGGCGGATACGCAGTATCTT.

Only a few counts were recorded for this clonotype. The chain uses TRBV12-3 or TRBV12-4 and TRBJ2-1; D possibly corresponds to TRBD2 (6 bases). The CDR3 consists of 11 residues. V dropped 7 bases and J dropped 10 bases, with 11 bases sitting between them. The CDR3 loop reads CASTPGREQFF. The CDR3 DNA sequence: TGTGCCAGCACCCCAGGGAGGGAGCAGTTCTTC.

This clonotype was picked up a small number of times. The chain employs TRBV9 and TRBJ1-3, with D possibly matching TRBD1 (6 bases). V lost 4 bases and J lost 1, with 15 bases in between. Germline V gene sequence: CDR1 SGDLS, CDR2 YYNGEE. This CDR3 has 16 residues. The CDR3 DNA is TGTGCCAGCAGCTTCACAGGGATCGGGTCTGGAAACACCATATATTTT. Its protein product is CASSFTGIGSGNTIYF.

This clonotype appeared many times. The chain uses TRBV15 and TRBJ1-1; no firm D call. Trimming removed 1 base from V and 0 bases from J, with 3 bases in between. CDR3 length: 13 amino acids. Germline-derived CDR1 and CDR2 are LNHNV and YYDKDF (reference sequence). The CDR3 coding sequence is TGTGCCACCAGCAGAGGGGTGAACACTGAAGCTTTCTTT. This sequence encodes CATSRGVNTEAFF.

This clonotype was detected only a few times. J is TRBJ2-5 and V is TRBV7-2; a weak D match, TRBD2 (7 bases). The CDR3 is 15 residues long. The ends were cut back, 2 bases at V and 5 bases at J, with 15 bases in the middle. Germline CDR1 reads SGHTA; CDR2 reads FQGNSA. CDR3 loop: CASSLQWGGRETQYF. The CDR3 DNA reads TGTGCCAGCAGCTTACAGTGGGGGGGCAGGGAGACCCAGTACTTC.

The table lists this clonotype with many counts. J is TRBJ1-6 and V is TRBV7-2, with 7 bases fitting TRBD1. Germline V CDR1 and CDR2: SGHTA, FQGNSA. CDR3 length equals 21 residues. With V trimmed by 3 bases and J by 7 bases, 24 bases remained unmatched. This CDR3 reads CASSFANRQGLPFRGNSPLHF. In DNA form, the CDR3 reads TGTGCCAGCAGCTTTGCCAACAGACAGGGCCTCCCCTTTAGGGGGAATTCACCCCTCCACTTT. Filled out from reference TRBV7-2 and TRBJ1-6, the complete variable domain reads GAGVSQSPSNKVTEKGKDVELRCDPISGHTALYWYRQSLGQGLEFLIYFQGNSAPDKSGLPSDRFSAERTGGSVSTLTIQRTQQEDSAVYLCASSFANRQGLPFRGNSPLHFGNGTRLTVT.

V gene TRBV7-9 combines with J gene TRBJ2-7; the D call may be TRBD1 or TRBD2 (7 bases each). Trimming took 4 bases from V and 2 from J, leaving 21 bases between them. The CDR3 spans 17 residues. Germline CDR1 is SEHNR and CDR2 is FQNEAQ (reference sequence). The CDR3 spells CASSSSPNAGGAYEQYF. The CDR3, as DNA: TGTGCCAGCAGCTCCTCACCGAATGCAGGGGGGGCCTACGAGCAGTACTTC.

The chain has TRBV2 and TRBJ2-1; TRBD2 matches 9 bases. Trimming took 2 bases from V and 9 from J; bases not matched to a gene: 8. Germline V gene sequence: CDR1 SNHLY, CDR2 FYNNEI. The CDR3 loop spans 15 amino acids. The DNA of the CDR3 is TGTGCCAGCAGTGAAATAGCGGGGGCTAGGGGTGAGCAGTTCTTC. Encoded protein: CASSEIAGARGEQFF.

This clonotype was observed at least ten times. CDR3 in amino acids: CASSPLTSGSRGSYNEQFF. DNA for the CDR3: TGTGCCAGCAGTCCCCTTACTAGCGGGAGTAGGGGCTCCTACAATGAGCAGTTCTTC. The rearrangement links TRBV6-2 or TRBV6-3 to TRBJ2-1; 11 bases are a match to TRBD2. The CDR3 loop spans 19 amino acids. V lost 5 bases, J lost 0 bases, and 12 bases stayed unmatched. The germline CDR1 and CDR2 sequences are MNHEY and SVGEGT.

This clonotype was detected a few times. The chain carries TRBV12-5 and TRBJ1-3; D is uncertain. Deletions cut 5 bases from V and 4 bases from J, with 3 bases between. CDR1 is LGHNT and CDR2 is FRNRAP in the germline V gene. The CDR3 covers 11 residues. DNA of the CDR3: TGTGCTAGTGGTCCAGGAAACACCATATATTTT. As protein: CASGPGNTIYF. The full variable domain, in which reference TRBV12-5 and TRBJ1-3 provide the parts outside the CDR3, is DARVTQTPRHKVTEMGQEVTMRCQPILGHNTVFWYRQTMMQGLELLAYFRNRAPLDDSGMPKDRFSAEMPDATLATLKIQPSEPRDSAVYFCASGPGNTIYFGEGSWLTVV.

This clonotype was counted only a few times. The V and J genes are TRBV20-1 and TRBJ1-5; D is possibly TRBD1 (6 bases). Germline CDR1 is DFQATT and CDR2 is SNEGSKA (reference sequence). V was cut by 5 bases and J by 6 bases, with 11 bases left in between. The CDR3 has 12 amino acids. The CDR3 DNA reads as TGCAGTGCTTGGGGGCCCGGTCAGCCCCAGCATTTT. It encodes CSAWGPGQPQHF.

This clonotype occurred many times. The CDR3 region is CASSPNRGNQPQHF. Here the CDR3 DNA reads TGTGCCAGCAGCCCAAACAGGGGAAATCAGCCCCAGCATTTT. V gene TRBV7-2 combines with J gene TRBJ1-5; 7 bases match TRBD1. After removal of 5 bases from V and 4 bases from J, the junction contained 5 bases not matched to a gene. The CDR3 contains 14 residues. Germline V gene lookup returns CDR1 SGHTA and CDR2 FQGNSA. Based on the CDR3 plus reference TRBV7-2 and TRBJ1-5, the full variable domain is GAGVSQSPSNKVTEKGKDVELRCDPISGHTALYWYRQSLGQGLEFLIYFQGNSAPDKSGLPSDRFSAERTGGSVSTLTIQRTQQEDSAVYLCASSPNRGNQPQHFGDGTRLSIL.

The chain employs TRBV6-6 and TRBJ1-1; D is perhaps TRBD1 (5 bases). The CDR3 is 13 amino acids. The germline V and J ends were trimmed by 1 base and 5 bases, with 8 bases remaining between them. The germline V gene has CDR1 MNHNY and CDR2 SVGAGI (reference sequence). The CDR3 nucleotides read TGTGCCAGCAGTTACTATGGGGGTACTGAAGCTTTCTTT. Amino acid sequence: CASSYYGGTEAFF.

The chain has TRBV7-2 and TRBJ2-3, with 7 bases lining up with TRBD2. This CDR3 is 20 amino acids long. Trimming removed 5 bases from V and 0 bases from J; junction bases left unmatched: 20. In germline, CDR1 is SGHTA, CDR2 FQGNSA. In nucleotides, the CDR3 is TGTGCCAGCAGCCTCACCTCGGGGGGTTTTGCGGGATTTAGCACAGATACGCAGTATTTT. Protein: CASSLTSGGFAGFSTDTQYF. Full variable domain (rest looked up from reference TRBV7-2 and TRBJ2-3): GAGVSQSPSNKVTEKGKDVELRCDPISGHTALYWYRQSLGQGLEFLIYFQGNSAPDKSGLPSDRFSAERTGGSVSTLTIQRTQQEDSAVYLCASSLTSGGFAGFSTDTQYFGPGTRLTVL.

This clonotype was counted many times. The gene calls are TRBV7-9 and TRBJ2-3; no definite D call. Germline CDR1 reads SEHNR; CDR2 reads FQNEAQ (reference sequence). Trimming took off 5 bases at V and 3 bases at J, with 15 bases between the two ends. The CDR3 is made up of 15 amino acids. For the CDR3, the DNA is TGTGCCAGCAGCCCCTTGGGGTGGTTGACAGATACGCAGTATTTT. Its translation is CASSPLGWLTDTQYF.

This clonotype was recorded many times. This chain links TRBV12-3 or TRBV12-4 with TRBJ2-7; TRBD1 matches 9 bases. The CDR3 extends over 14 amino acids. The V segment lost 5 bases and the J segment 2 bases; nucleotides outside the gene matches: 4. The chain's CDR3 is CASSLRTGAYEQYF. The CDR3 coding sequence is TGTGCCAGCAGTCTAAGGACAGGGGCCTACGAGCAGTACTTC.

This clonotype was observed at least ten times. The DNA for the CDR3 is TGTGCCAGCAGCTTAGCGGGGGGGCCGGGGAATAATGAGCAGTTCTTC. The encoded protein is CASSLAGGPGNNEQFF. The chain joins TRBV7-2 to TRBJ2-1; D might be TRBD2 (7 bases). V was pared by 0 bases and J by 7 bases, with 16 bases between. Germline loops: CDR1 SGHTA, CDR2 FQGNSA. The CDR3 spans 16 residues.

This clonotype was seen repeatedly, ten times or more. The CDR3 DNA is TGTGCCAGCAGTATGACTAGCCCTTCCTACAATGAGCAGTTCTTC. This codes for CASSMTSPSYNEQFF. V is TRBV6-1 and J is TRBJ2-1; 7 bases are shared with TRBD2. V shed 5 bases, J shed 1 base, and the junction held 5 bases outside the gene matches. CDR3 length: 15 amino acids. Looked up from germline, CDR1 is MNHNS and CDR2 is SASEGT.

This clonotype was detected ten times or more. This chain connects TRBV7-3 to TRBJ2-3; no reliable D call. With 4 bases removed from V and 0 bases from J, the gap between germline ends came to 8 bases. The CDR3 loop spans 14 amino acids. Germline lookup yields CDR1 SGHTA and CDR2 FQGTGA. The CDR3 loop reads CASSSMTSTDTQYF. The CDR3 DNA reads TGTGCCAGCAGCTCTATGACGAGCACAGATACGCAGTATTTT.

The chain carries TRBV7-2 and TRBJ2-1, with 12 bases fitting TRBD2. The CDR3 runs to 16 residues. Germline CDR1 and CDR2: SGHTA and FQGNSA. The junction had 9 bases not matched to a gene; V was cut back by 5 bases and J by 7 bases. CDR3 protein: CASSASLAGGPNEQFF. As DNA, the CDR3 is TGTGCCAGCAGCGCCTCCCTAGCGGGGGGGCCGAATGAGCAGTTCTTC.